This T cell receptor beta chain was retrieved from a study of T-cell reconstitution after alpha-beta-depleted transplantation in children. Study findings and constraints: Day-60 TCRbeta diversity that was high in some patients was derived from surviving recipient T cells and thymic progenitors. Diversity and T-cell counts at one year after transplant derived mostly from new T cells. By about two months after transplant, alpha-beta T cells reportedly arose from several hundred graft clones that had expanded.

As it was prepared, the TCRbeta library received unique molecular identifiers. TCRdb called the PCR reads again in MiXCR, with one record for every CDR3 protein. The sample yields hundreds of thousands of distinct CDR3 sequences, 13% seen once. Remarks on this clonotype: The antigen is not known. Without the conserved terminal phenylalanine or tryptophan, this CDR3 likely stems from a read error.

Germline CDR1 is SGHAT and CDR2 is FQNNGV. The CDR3 is made up of 14 amino acids. V was clipped by 0 bases and J by 5 bases, with 10 bases between them. The receptor was isolated from a girl aged 2 to 10 with congenital amegakaryocytic thrombocytopenia, due to receive a stem cell transplant. The source was PBMCs, collected before TCRalphabeta/CD19-depleted stem cell transplant. The chain joins TRBV11-2 to TRBJ2-5; D not resolved. The CDR3 coding sequence is TGTGCCAGCAGCTTAGATCGTTTGGGGGAGACCCAGTACATC. Translation: CASSLDRLGETQYI.